These T cell receptor beta chains were read from a single sample in a study of regulatory T cells in long-lasting Graves disease. MiXCR, applied by TCRdb to the multiplex PCR reads, yields one record per CDR3 protein. The top ten hold around 7% of the sample, which has around 450,000 distinct CDR3 sequences, 20% to 25% seen once. The source material was peripheral blood mononuclear cells (PBMCs), sampled when the disease was refractory, from a patient treated with antithyroid drugs. The receptors come from a female donor with Graves disease. Each CDR3 is given with its conserved first and last residue. The D gene is left open where the match is weak. Size is stated for part of the rows, as once, few or many counts, or as a class when the clone is expanded.

J | size | D | V | DNA | CDR3
TRBJ1-6 | many | TRBD1 | TRBV2 | TGTGCCAGCATGGTAGACAGGGTCTATGATTCACCCCTCCACTTT | CASMVDRVYDSPLHF
TRBJ2-7 | - | - | TRBV30 | TGTGCCTGGAGTCCCCAGTTTGGGCAGTACTTC | CAWSPQFGQYF
TRBJ2-3 | - | - | TRBV2 | TGTGCCAGCACCATCTCTCGGGACACAGCGACCACAGATACGCAGTATTTT | CASTISRDTATTDTQYF
TRBJ2-2 | few | - | TRBV29-1 | TGCAGCGTTGCAACACAGTACACCGGGGAGCTGTTTTTT | CSVATQYTGELFF
TRBJ1-1 | few | - | TRBV13 | TGTGCCAGCAGCCCCTCGTGGGGGACTAGTGAAGCTTTCTTT | CASSPSWGTSEAFF
TRBJ2-3 | - | - | TRBV6-1 | TGTGCCAGCAGTGTCTATCCTGGCACAGATACGCAGTATTTT | CASSVYPGTDTQYF
TRBJ1-1 | - | - | TRBV29-1 | TGCAGCGTTGATGACTTAGACAGGTCGAACACTGAAGCTTTCTTT | CSVDDLDRSNTEAFF
TRBJ2-3 | - | - | TRBV2 | TGTGCCAGCAGTGCCAGGTGGGCTAGCACAGATACGCAGTATTTT | CASSARWASTDTQYF
TRBJ1-1 | many | - | TRBV28 | TGTGCCAGCAGCTTGTCCCAGAACACTGAAGCTTTCTTT | CASSLSQNTEAFF
TRBJ1-2 | many | TRBD1 | TRBV6-5 | TGTGCCAGCAGTTACCGGATAGACAGGGATCTTGGCTACACCTTC | CASSYRIDRDLGYTF
TRBJ2-7 | many | - | TRBV28 | TGTGCCAGCAGTTTGACCCCTTGGGTTGTCAACGAGCAGTACTTC | CASSLTPWVVNEQYF
TRBJ1-5 | - | - | TRBV19 | TGTGCCAGTAGTGACAGGCCCCTTCATGGTCAGCCCCAGCATTTT | CASSDRPLHGQPQHF
TRBJ2-2 | few | TRBD2 | TRBV10-3 | TGTGCCATCAGTGATGGCGGGAGTCAGCACACCGGGGAGCTGTTTTTT | CAISDGGSQHTGELFF
TRBJ2-5 | many | - | TRBV11-3 | TGTGCCAGCAGCTTAGTCGTATCGGCCTCCTCAGAGACCCAGTACTTC | CASSLVVSASSETQYF
TRBJ1-1 | many | - | TRBV28 | TGTGCCAGCAGGGTTGGTTACATGAACACTGAAGCTTTCTTT | CASRVGYMNTEAFF
TRBJ2-7 | many | TRBD1 | TRBV28 | TGTGCCAGCAGTTGGGACAGGGTCGCCTACGAGCAGTACTTC | CASSWDRVAYEQYF
TRBJ1-2 | many | - | TRBV11-2 | TGTGCCAGCAGACGAATATCCGGGGACCTCTATGGCTACACCTTC | CASRRISGDLYGYTF
TRBJ1-5 | many | - | TRBV20-1 | TGCAGTGCTAGGCCGGTGGGTCAGCCCCAGCATTTT | CSARPVGQPQHF
TRBJ1-5 | many | TRBD1 | TRBV12-3/TRBV12-4 | TGTGCCAGCAGTTTTCAGGCAGGGGGTATGGGTCAGCCCCAGCATTTT | CASSFQAGGMGQPQHF
TRBJ2-7 | many | TRBD1 | TRBV15 | TGTGCCACCAGCAGAGTTGAGGGGGCGCACGAGCAGTACTTC | CATSRVEGAHEQYF